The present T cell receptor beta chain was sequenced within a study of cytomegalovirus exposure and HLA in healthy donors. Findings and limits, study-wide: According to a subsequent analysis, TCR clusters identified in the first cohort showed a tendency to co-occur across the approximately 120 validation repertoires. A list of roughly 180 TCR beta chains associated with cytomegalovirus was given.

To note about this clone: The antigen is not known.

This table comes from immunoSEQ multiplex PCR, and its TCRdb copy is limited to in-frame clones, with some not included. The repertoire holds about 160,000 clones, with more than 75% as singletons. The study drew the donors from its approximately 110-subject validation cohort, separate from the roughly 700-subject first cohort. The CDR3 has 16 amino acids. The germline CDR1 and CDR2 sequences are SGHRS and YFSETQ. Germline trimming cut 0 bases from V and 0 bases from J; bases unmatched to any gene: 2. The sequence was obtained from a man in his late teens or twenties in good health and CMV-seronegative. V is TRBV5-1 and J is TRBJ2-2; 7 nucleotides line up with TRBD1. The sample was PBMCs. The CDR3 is CASSLGDSSNTGELFF. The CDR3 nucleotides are TGCGCCAGCAGCTTGGGGGACAGCTCGAACACCGGGGAGCTGTTTTTT.